This note documents a single TCR beta chain sequence. This sample is drawn from a study of cytomegalovirus exposure and HLA in healthy donors. Trimming took 3 bases from V and 2 from J; bases not matched to a gene: 4. The CDR3 is 14 amino acids. Germline lookup yields CDR1 SGHAT and CDR2 FQDESV (reference sequence). PCR used 60 Vbeta primers and 13 Jbeta primers. Sequencing was performed with immunoSEQ multiplex PCR; in TCRdb, only in-frame clones are kept and a portion is missing. The data contain about 220,000 clones, over 70% of them singletons. This TCR was sampled from a boy aged 2-9 years in good health and CMV-seronegative. V usage is TRBV11-1 and J usage is TRBJ2-7, with 7 bases lining up with TRBD2. Sequencing was performed on PBMCs. In DNA form, the CDR3 reads TGTGCCAGCAGCTTCTTCAGCGGGGCCTACGAGCAGTACTTC. Protein product: CASSFFSGAYEQYF.